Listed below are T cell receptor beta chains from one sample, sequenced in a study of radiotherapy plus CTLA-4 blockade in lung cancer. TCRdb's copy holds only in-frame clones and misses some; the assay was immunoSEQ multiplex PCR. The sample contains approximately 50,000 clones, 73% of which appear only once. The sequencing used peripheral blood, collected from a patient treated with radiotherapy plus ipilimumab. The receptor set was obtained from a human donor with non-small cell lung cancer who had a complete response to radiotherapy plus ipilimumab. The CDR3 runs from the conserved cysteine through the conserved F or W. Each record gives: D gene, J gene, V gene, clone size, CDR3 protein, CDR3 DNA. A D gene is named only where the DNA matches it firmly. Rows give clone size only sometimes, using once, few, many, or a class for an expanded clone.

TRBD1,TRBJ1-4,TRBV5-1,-,CASSFGDRGSGGEKLFF,TGCGCCAGCAGCTTTGGGGACAGGGGATCAGGTGGGGAAAAACTGTTTTTT
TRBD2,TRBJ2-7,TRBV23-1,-,CASSPTSGSSYEQYF,TGCGCCAGCAGTCCTACTAGCGGGAGCTCCTACGAGCAGTACTTC
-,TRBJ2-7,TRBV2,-,CASSEALSVSSYEQYF,TGTGCCAGCAGTGAAGCTCTGAGCGTAAGCTCCTACGAGCAGTACTTC
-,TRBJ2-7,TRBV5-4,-,CASSSLGGGEQYF,TGTGCCAGCAGTTCACTCGGGGGAGGCGAGCAGTACTTC
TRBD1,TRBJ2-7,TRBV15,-,CATRGDRGYEQYF,TGTGCCACCAGGGGGGACAGGGGTTACGAGCAGTACTTC
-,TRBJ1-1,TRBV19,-,CASSIDRVDKTAFF,TGTGCCAGTAGTATAGATCGCGTGGACAAAACAGCTTTCTTT
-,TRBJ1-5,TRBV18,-,CASSPDNVGNQPQHF,TGTGCCAGCTCACCTGACAACGTTGGCAATCAGCCCCAGCATTTT
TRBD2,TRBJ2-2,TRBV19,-,CASRLGGGPNTGELFF,TGTGCCAGTAGACTCGGCGGGGGACCCAACACCGGGGAGCTGTTTTTT
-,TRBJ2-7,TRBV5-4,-,CASSLAGFHEQYF,TGTGCCAGCAGCTTGGCAGGGTTCCACGAGCAGTACTTC
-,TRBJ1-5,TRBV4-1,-,CASSQAIGAGGNQPQHF,TGCGCCAGCAGCCAAGCTATCGGGGCAGGGGGCAATCAGCCCCAGCATTTT
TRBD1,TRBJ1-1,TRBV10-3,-,CAIEPSPGQGASKNTEAFF,TGTGCCATCGAACCAAGCCCGGGACAGGGGGCAAGTAAGAACACTGAAGCTTTCTTT
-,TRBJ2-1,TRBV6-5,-,CASRDFLSYNEQFF,TGTGCCAGCAGGGACTTTCTCTCCTACAATGAGCAGTTCTTC
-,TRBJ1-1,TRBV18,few,CASQRGGNTEAFF,TGTGCCAGCCAACGGGGAGGGAACACTGAAGCTTTCTTT
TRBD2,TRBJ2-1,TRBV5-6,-,CASSWGLVGYNEQFF,TGTGCCAGCAGCTGGGGACTAGTCGGCTACAATGAGCAGTTCTTC
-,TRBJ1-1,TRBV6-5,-,CASSRDWGGTEAFF,TGTGCCAGCAGCCGGGACTGGGGAGGCACTGAAGCTTTCTTT
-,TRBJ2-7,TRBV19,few,CASTSPRGHEQYF,TGTGCCAGTACCTCACCGCGAGGGCACGAGCAGTACTTC
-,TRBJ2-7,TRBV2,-,CASRSRGSYGGGSPEYF,TGTGCCAGCCGTTCGAGGGGATCTTATGGCGGAGGGTCCCCGGAGTACTTC